Each of the 26 T cell receptor beta chains below was sequenced from the same sample in a study of T cells in Graves' hyperthyroidism and ophthalmopathy. RNA transcripts were the template for amplifying TCR beta CDR3 regions. When the TCR CDR3 underwent first-round RT-PCR, the HTBI primer set was used. MiXCR, run by TCRdb on the multiplex PCR reads, gives a single entry per CDR3 protein. The sample has 450,000 to 650,000 distinct CDR3 sequences, 15% to 20% seen once. Source material: blood. Receptor source: a woman under 30 with Graves' ophthalmopathy.

V and J are TRBV6-2 or TRBV6-3 and TRBJ2-7; TRBD2 agrees at 9 bases. The CDR3 extends over 15 amino acids. The germline CDR1 and CDR2 sequences are MNHEY and SVGEGT. After removal of 0 bases from V and 3 bases from J, the junction contained 3 bases not matched to a gene. The CDR3 here is CASSYSDSGGYEQYF. DNA for the CDR3: TGTGCCAGCAGTTACTCGGATAGCGGGGGCTACGAGCAGTACTTC.

This clonotype was counted at least ten times. The genes are TRBV30 and TRBJ1-2, with D hard to call. The CDR3 is 12 residues long. The ends were cut back, 1 base at V and 2 bases at J, with 5 bases in the middle. Germline-derived CDR1 and CDR2 are GTSNPN and SVGIG (reference sequence). In DNA, the CDR3 is TGTGCCTGGAGTGGCCTGAACTATGGCTACACCTTC. Translating gives CAWSGLNYGYTF.

This clonotype has at least ten counts. J is TRBJ1-2 and V is TRBV2; 7 bases match TRBD1. This CDR3 is built from 13 residues. The germline V gene encodes CDR1 SNHLY and CDR2 FYNNEI. V was clipped by 5 bases and J by 5 bases; unmatched bases: 5. This CDR3 is CASSQGGEYGYTF. The CDR3, as DNA: TGTGCCAGCAGTCAAGGGGGCGAGTATGGCTACACCTTC.

V usage is TRBV28 and J usage is TRBJ1-5; 11 positions agree with TRBD1. V lost 3 bases and J lost 4; bases outside the gene matches: 11. Germline V gene lookup returns CDR1 MDHEN and CDR2 SYDVKM. The CDR3 contains 18 residues. CDR3 sequence reads: CASSLIGWTGGWNQPQHF. In DNA, the CDR3 is TGTGCCAGCAGTTTGATTGGGTGGACAGGGGGCTGGAATCAGCCCCAGCATTTT.

This clonotype has a count of ten or more. The genes are TRBV25-1 and TRBJ1-1; D is ambiguous. Trimming took 4 bases from V and 4 from J, leaving 16 bases between them. In germline, CDR1 is MGHDK, CDR2 SYGVNS. This CDR3 spans 15 amino acids. CDR3 bases: TGTGCCAGCAGTGGACTCAACGTATGGGGCACTGAAGCTTTCTTT. This translates into CASSGLNVWGTEAFF.

This clonotype came up many times. This sequence joins TRBV2 and TRBJ1-2; TRBD1 might be the D (5 bases). Germline CDR1 is SNHLY and CDR2 is FYNNEI. V lost 2 bases to trimming and J lost 4 bases, with 11 bases between them. The CDR3 is made up of 14 amino acids. CDR3 region: CASSEQGTAYGYTF. The CDR3 bases are TGTGCCAGCAGTGAACAGGGTACGGCCTATGGCTACACCTTC.

V usage is TRBV20-1 and J usage is TRBJ1-1; 8 bases align to TRBD1. Looked up from germline, CDR1 is DFQATT and CDR2 is SNEGSKA (reference sequence). The J segment lost 1 base and the V segment lost 5 bases, leaving 3 bases of the junction unmatched. The CDR3 loop spans 13 amino acids. This CDR3 reads CSASGQGNTEAFF. The CDR3 DNA sequence: TGCAGTGCTTCAGGACAGGGGAACACTGAAGCTTTCTTT.

This clonotype was picked up a small number of times. This chain connects TRBV5-5 to TRBJ2-7; D ambiguous. CDR1 SGHKS and CDR2 YYEKEE come from the germline V gene (reference sequence). Trimming pared 0 bases from V and 4 bases from J, leaving 14 bases between. The CDR3 totals 15 residues. CDR3 sequence: CASSLAAFETYEQYF. In DNA form, the CDR3 reads TGTGCCAGCAGCTTGGCGGCTTTTGAAACTTACGAGCAGTACTTC.

In regard to this clonotype: This may arise from a read error, as a much more abundant clone is one base away. V usage is TRBV7-9 and J usage is TRBJ2-1, with D possibly being TRBD1 (7 bases). CDR1 SEHNR and CDR2 FQNEAQ come from the germline V gene (reference sequence). V shed 4 bases and J shed 5 bases, with 18 bases lying between them. CDR3 size: 16 residues. CDR3 residues: CASSSTRRGLNNEQFF. The CDR3 DNA reads TGTGCCAGCAGCTCTACGAGGAGGGGGCTCAACAATGAGCAGTTCTTC. Complete variable domain (other parts from reference TRBV7-9 and TRBJ2-1): DTGVSQNPRHKITKRGQNVTFRCDPISEHNRLYWYRQTLGQGPEFLTYFQNEAQLEKSRLLSDRFSAERPKGSFSTLEIQRTEQGDSAMYLCASSSTRRGLNNEQFFGPGTRLTVL.

This clonotype has a count of ten or more. The J gene is TRBJ2-7, the V gene TRBV2, with 8 bases aligning to TRBD1. Germline trimming cut 6 bases from V and 3 bases from J; bases unmatched to any gene: 7. The germline gives CDR1 SNHLY, CDR2 FYNNEI. The CDR3 has 14 amino acids. CDR3 DNA: TGTGCCAGCAGCCGGGGACAGGTGTACTACGAGCAGTACTTC. Protein product: CASSRGQVYYEQYF.

This clonotype was seen ten or more times. The V gene is TRBV7-2, the J gene TRBJ2-7; D is unresolved. Looked up from germline, CDR1 is SGHTA and CDR2 is FQGNSA. There are 13 residues in the CDR3. The V end was cut by 2 bases, the J end by 7 bases, with 12 bases between. CDR3 DNA: TGTGCCAGCAGCTTACTAACTGGGTCGGAGCAGTACTTC. Translated, it gives CASSLLTGSEQYF.

The chain joins TRBV6-2 or TRBV6-3 to TRBJ1-2; 8 nucleotides match TRBD1. Germline CDR1 is MNHEY and CDR2 is SVGEGT. With V trimmed by 5 bases and J by 7 bases, 12 bases remained unmatched. The length of the CDR3 is 15 residues. The DNA of the CDR3 is TGTGCCAGCAGTCCCCTTCGGGGACAGGCGCGTGGCTACACCTTC. It is translated as CASSPLRGQARGYTF.

The chain links TRBV13 to TRBJ2-5, with D unresolved. The germline gives CDR1 PRHDT, CDR2 FYEKMQ (reference sequence). V lost 5 bases and J 5 bases, leaving 12 bases between the germline ends. The CDR3 extends over 13 amino acids. The DNA of the CDR3 is TGTGCCAGCAGCGTACGTATGGGGGAGACCCAGTACTTC. Translation gives CASSVRMGETQYF. The full variable domain, with the rest looked up from reference TRBV13 and TRBJ2-5, is AAGVIQSPRHLIKEKRETATLKCYPIPRHDTVYWYQQGPGQDPQFLISFYEKMQSDKGSIPDRFSAQQFSDYHSELNMSSLELGDSALYFCASSVRMGETQYFGPGTRLLVL.

This clonotype came up many times. The junction differs from germline at one of its ends, possibly a read error. This rearrangement joins TRBV7-8 to TRBJ2-1; 10 bases line up with TRBD2. The germline CDR1 and CDR2 sequences are SGHVS and FQNEAQ. CDR3 size: 15 residues. CDR3 sequence: CASSLSGRAYNEQFF. In DNA form, the CDR3 reads TGTGCCAGCAGCTTGAGCGGGAGGGCCTATAATGAGCAGTTCTTC.

There are a few counts of this clonotype. The chain is built from TRBV5-1 and TRBJ1-2; TRBD1 might be the D (5 bases). V lost 0 bases, J lost 1 base, and 13 bases lay in between. This CDR3 spans 16 amino acids. Per the germline V gene, CDR1 is SGHRS and CDR2 is YFSETQ. The CDR3 protein is CASSLEVGTGNYGYTF. CDR3 nucleotide sequence: TGCGCCAGCAGCTTGGAGGTCGGGACGGGTAACTATGGCTACACCTTC.

This clonotype was seen many times. The rearrangement links TRBV7-2 to TRBJ2-5; weak D call: TRBD2 (6 bases). CDR3 length: 14 amino acids. V lost 2 bases and J 8 bases, leaving 15 bases between the germline ends. CDR1 and CDR2 from the germline V gene are SGHTA and FQGNSA. CDR3 residues: CASSLLGTSQTQYF. The DNA for the CDR3 is TGTGCCAGCAGCTTATTGGGCACTAGCCAAACCCAGTACTTC.

V is TRBV28 and J is TRBJ2-1; D call uncertain. This CDR3 contains 18 residues. V shed 6 bases and J shed 6 bases, with 27 bases lying between them. Germline CDR1 reads MDHEN; CDR2 reads SYDVKM. The CDR3 is CASSQAAPMALGVNEQFF. In DNA, the CDR3 is TGTGCCAGCAGCCAAGCTGCTCCTATGGCCCTTGGAGTCAATGAGCAGTTCTTC. The entire variable domain, with the rest obtained from reference TRBV28 and TRBJ2-1, is as follows: DVKVTQSSRYLVKRTGEKVFLECVQDMDHENMFWYRQDPGLGLRLIYFSYDVKMKEKGDIPEGYSVSREKKERFSLILESASTNQTSMYLCASSQAAPMALGVNEQFFGPGTRLTVL.

This clonotype was seen at least ten times. The rearrangement joins TRBV11-2 to TRBJ2-7; 10 bases line up with TRBD2. Germline CDR1 is SGHAT and CDR2 is FQNNGV. V shed 5 bases, J shed 6 bases, and the junction held 7 bases outside the gene matches. This CDR3 contains 14 residues. The CDR3 protein is CASSPLAGVGEQYF. The CDR3, as DNA: TGTGCCAGCAGCCCTCTAGCGGGAGTGGGCGAGCAGTACTTC.

This clonotype was counted many times. The chain uses TRBV6-1 and TRBJ1-2; D is possibly TRBD1 (6 bases). The germline V gene encodes CDR1 MNHNS and CDR2 SASEGT. The CDR3 totals 11 residues. V lost 7 bases to trimming and J lost 8 bases, with 11 bases between them. CDR3 DNA sequence: TGTGCCAGCAACGAGGGGGAAGGCTACACCTTC. Its protein is CASNEGEGYTF.

V usage is TRBV20-1 and J usage is TRBJ2-1; 11 positions match TRBD2. Trimming at V came to 6 bases and at J to 8 bases, leaving 12 bases not matched to a gene. CDR3 length: 15 residues. Germline CDR1 is DFQATT and CDR2 is SNEGSKA (reference sequence). The CDR3: CSALPLAGVIDEQFF. CDR3 nucleotide sequence: TGCAGTGCCCTCCCACTAGCGGGAGTTATCGATGAGCAGTTCTTC.

This clonotype has just a few counts. A read error may account for a junction end that differs from germline. This rearrangement joins TRBV28 to TRBJ2-4; either TRBD1 or TRBD2 may fit D (5 bases each). The germline gives CDR1 MDHEN, CDR2 SYDVKM. The CDR3 runs to 15 residues. As DNA, the CDR3 is TGTGTCAGCAGTTCATTTGCCGGGGCTGCGAACATTCAGTACTTC. Translation: CVSSSFAGAANIQYF. Drawing the rest from reference TRBV28 and TRBJ2-4, the complete variable domain is DVKVTQSSRYLVKRTGEKVFLECVQDMDHENMFWYRQDPGLGLRLIYFSYDVKMKEKGDIPEGYSVSREKKERFSLILESASTNQTSMYLCVSSSFAGAANIQYFGAGTRLSVL.

This clonotype has ten or more counts. The chain carries TRBV5-1 and TRBJ2-7; D call uncertain. CDR3 length: 14 amino acids. Germline lookup yields CDR1 SGHRS and CDR2 YFSETQ. Between the trimmed V and J ends, which lost 4 bases and 0 bases, there was a span of 11 bases. The CDR3 DNA sequence: TGCGCCAGCAGCCACTCTAGGGACTCCTACGAGCAGTACTTC. Translation gives CASSHSRDSYEQYF.

This clonotype has at least ten counts. The CDR3 nucleotides read TGCAGTGCTAGAGATACCGGGACAGGGTTGATCCAGGGCACTGAAGCTTTCTTT. Translation: CSARDTGTGLIQGTEAFF. The genes are TRBV20-1 and TRBJ1-1; TRBD1 matches 9 bases. The ends lost 0 bases at V and 4 bases at J; junction bases unmatched: 15. Germline V lookup: CDR1 DFQATT, CDR2 SNEGSKA (reference sequence). There are 18 residues in the CDR3.

This clonotype has a count of ten or more. V usage is TRBV5-1 and J usage is TRBJ1-3; the D gene is possibly TRBD1 (5 bases). The CDR3 length is 15 residues. Per the germline V gene, CDR1 is SGHRS and CDR2 is YFSETQ. V shed 3 bases and J shed 4 bases, with 14 bases lying between them. CDR3 DNA sequence: TGCGCCAGCAGCTCACGCAGGGAAACCGGAAACACCATATATTTT. It specifies CASSSRRETGNTIYF. Filled out from reference TRBV5-1 and TRBJ1-3, the complete variable domain reads KAGVTQTPRYLIKTRGQQVTLSCSPISGHRSVSWYQQTPGQGLQFLFEYFSETQRNKGNFPGRFSGRQFSNSRSEMNVSTLELGDSALYLCASSSRRETGNTIYFGEGSWLTVV.

The V gene is TRBV12-3 or TRBV12-4, the J gene TRBJ2-1, with 12 bases matching TRBD2. The CDR3 has 16 amino acids. The ends lost 1 base at V and 6 bases at J; junction bases unmatched: 4. Written as DNA, the CDR3 is TGTGCCAGCAGTTTAGGTGGACTAGCGGGGACCAATGAGCAGTTCTTC. It yields the protein CASSLGGLAGTNEQFF.

There are many counts of this clonotype. The chain joins TRBV30 to TRBJ1-2, with 8 nucleotides matching TRBD1. Germline lookup yields CDR1 GTSNPN and CDR2 SVGIG (reference sequence). This CDR3 has 14 amino acids. After removal of 2 bases from V and 6 bases from J, the junction contained 8 bases not matched to a gene. CDR3 region: CAWSSNSGGHGYTF. CDR3 DNA: TGTGCCTGGAGTTCTAACTCAGGGGGCCATGGCTACACCTTC.